These 3 T cell receptor beta chains came from one sample sequenced in a study of T-cell memory formation after mild COVID-19. TCRdb recomputed calls from the 5' RACE reads with MiXCR, one row per CDR3 protein. The sample shows 300,000 to 350,000 distinct CDR3 sequences, roughly 13% of them seen only once. Sequenced material: PBMCs or a T cell subset sorted from them (not recorded which). The receptors were gathered from a young man who had mild COVID-19 (a few samples of this study predate the infection). Cell type and time point are not known.

This clonotype was counted between two and nine times. This chain uses TRBV18 with TRBJ2-5; 11 nucleotides match TRBD2. Trimming at V came to 3 bases and at J to 2 bases, leaving 8 bases not matched to a gene. Germline-derived CDR1 and CDR2 are KGHSH and LQKENI. There are 17 residues in the CDR3. CDR3 sequence (DNA): TGTGCCAGCTCACCTAGCCCGGGACTAGCGGCGCAAGAGACCCAGTACTTC. The encoded protein is CASSPSPGLAAQETQYF.

The chain is built from TRBV3-1 and TRBJ2-2; either TRBD1 or TRBD2 may fit D (5 bases each). The CDR3 runs 17 residues. Germline-derived CDR1 and CDR2 are LGHDT and YNNKEL (reference sequence). V was shortened by 0 bases and J by 4 bases, with 15 bases between the two germline ends. This CDR3 is CASSQDIGTWTTGELFF. CDR3 DNA: TGTGCCAGCAGCCAAGATATCGGGACCTGGACCACCGGGGAGCTGTTTTTT.

This clonotype was seen many times. The chain carries TRBV28 and TRBJ1-5; D unclear. Germline V lookup: CDR1 MDHEN, CDR2 SYDVKM. This CDR3 contains 12 residues. Trimming removed 3 bases from V and 13 bases from J, with 13 bases in between. For the CDR3, the DNA is TGTGCCAGCAGTTTCCGGTCCCCCCAGCAGCATTTT. This codes for CASSFRSPQQHF. The variable domain in full, with the rest retrieved from reference TRBV28 and TRBJ1-5, is DVKVTQSSRYLVKRTGEKVFLECVQDMDHENMFWYRQDPGLGLRLIYFSYDVKMKEKGDIPEGYSVSREKKERFSLILESASTNQTSMYLCASSFRSPQQHFGDGTRLSIL.